Below, 9 T cell receptor beta chains from the same sample are listed, as sequenced in a study of blood T cells in healthy people across ages. Sample-barcoded 5' priming and a J-beta primer mix drove a second PCR of about 6 to 11 cycles. Using its own MiXCR run on the 5' RACE reads, TCRdb lists one record per CDR3 protein. The data show approximately 1,700,000 distinct CDR3 sequences, with 39% seen just once and more than 20% held by the top ten. Sequencing was performed on blood. Receptors were obtained from a human donor in good health.

This clonotype was picked up many times. The CDR3 loop is CASSQGDSYGYTF. Written as DNA, the CDR3 is TGTGCCAGCAGCCAAGGGGACAGCTATGGCTACACCTTC. The rearrangement joins TRBV3-1 to TRBJ1-2, with 7 bases that match TRBD1. Per the germline V gene, CDR1 is LGHDT and CDR2 is YNNKEL (reference sequence). With V trimmed by 1 base and J by 4 bases, 0 bases remained unmatched. The CDR3 consists of 13 residues.

The chain couples TRBV7-8 to TRBJ2-3; 7 bases line up with TRBD2. The junction had 15 bases not matched to a gene; V was cut back by 7 bases and J by 2 bases. CDR1 SGHVS and CDR2 FQNEAQ come from the germline V gene. The CDR3 runs to 17 residues. The CDR3 DNA sequence: TGTGCCAGCACCCCGGTGGGGGGAGGGGCTATCACAGATACGCAGTATTTT. Protein sequence: CASTPVGGGAITDTQYF.

This chain uses TRBV6-2 or TRBV6-3 with TRBJ2-4; maybe TRBD1 (6 bases). CDR1 and CDR2 from the germline V gene are MNHEY and SVGEGT. With 6 bases removed from V and 4 bases from J, the gap between germline ends came to 16 bases. The CDR3 loop spans 15 amino acids. The CDR3 sequence: CASRPLRTAKNIQYF. CDR3 sequence (DNA): TGTGCCAGCAGACCCCTCCGGACAGCTAAAAACATTCAGTACTTC.

This clonotype appeared a few times. The chain employs TRBV7-2 and TRBJ2-6; D unclear. This CDR3 comprises 16 residues. V dropped 3 bases and J dropped 1 base, with 10 bases sitting between them. The germline V gene has CDR1 SGHTA and CDR2 FQGNSA. The CDR3 nucleotides are TGTGCCAGCAGCTTGGGCCTTTGGTCTGGGGCCAACGTCCTGACTTTC. Translated, it gives CASSLGLWSGANVLTF.

This clonotype has more than one count but fewer than ten. The genes are TRBV7-9 and TRBJ2-3; D not resolved. V was shortened by 2 bases and J by 0 bases, with 6 bases between the two germline ends. Germline assignment: CDR1 SEHNR and CDR2 FQNEAQ (reference sequence). CDR3 size: 14 residues. In DNA, the CDR3 is TGTGCCAGCAGCTTATCTGAGAGCACAGATACGCAGTATTTT. It translates to CASSLSESTDTQYF. Supplemented by reference TRBV7-9 and TRBJ2-3, the full variable domain reads DTGVSQNPRHKITKRGQNVTFRCDPISEHNRLYWYRQTLGQGPEFLTYFQNEAQLEKSRLLSDRFSAERPKGSFSTLEIQRTEQGDSAMYLCASSLSESTDTQYFGPGTRLTVL.

This clonotype appeared once. V gene TRBV5-1 combines with J gene TRBJ2-1; TRBD1 might be the D (6 bases). CDR3 length: 20 residues. The ends were cut back, 2 bases at V and 4 bases at J, with 28 bases in the middle. Germline lookup yields CDR1 SGHRS and CDR2 YFSETQ. The CDR3 loop reads CASSFVRGGGPIREYNEQFF. CDR3 nucleotide sequence: TGCGCCAGCAGCTTCGTAAGAGGTGGGGGCCCGATCAGAGAGTACAATGAGCAGTTCTTC.

This clonotype turned up a few times. The chain employs TRBV7-3 and TRBJ2-3; 9 bases align to TRBD1. Germline V gene data show CDR1 as SGHTA and CDR2 as FQGTGA. V lost 5 bases and J lost 4; bases outside the gene matches: 7. This CDR3 is built from 15 residues. CDR3 region: CASSRTGVTPDTQYF. CDR3 nucleotide sequence: TGTGCCAGCAGCAGGACAGGGGTTACCCCAGATACGCAGTATTTT.

The chain joins TRBV7-9 to TRBJ1-1; tentatively, D is TRBD1 (5 bases). The CDR3 is made up of 15 amino acids. The V gene lost 5 bases and the J gene lost 3 bases, with 16 bases spanning the gap. Germline CDR1 and CDR2: SEHNR and FQNEAQ (reference sequence). CDR3 in DNA: TGTGCCAGCAGCCCCGGCGGGGGGGTAGACACTGAAGCTTTCTTT. This codes for CASSPGGGVDTEAFF.

This clonotype was detected only a few times. The chain is built from TRBV7-2 and TRBJ2-1; 10 bases map to TRBD2. The CDR3 runs 19 residues. V was pared by 4 bases and J by 4 bases, with 16 bases of the junction left unmatched. Germline V gene sequence: CDR1 SGHTA, CDR2 FQGNSA. CDR3 coding DNA: TGTGCCAGCAGCTCCGGGGGTAACAGCGGGGGGGCCGGGTACAATGAGCAGTTCTTC. Translating it yields CASSSGGNSGGAGYNEQFF.